This T cell receptor beta chain was sequenced in a study of blood T cell repertoires in COVID-19 (TCRdb year 2020). Looking at the study overall: Samples covering the acute and convalescent phases of COVID-19 were provided by collaborators in the United States, Italy and Spain. Deeply sampled blood TCRbeta repertoires from subjects exposed to, actively infected with, or recovered from COVID-19 were included in the dataset. Where available, HLA class I and class II types were obtained from metadata supplied by the sample provider rather than from assay-based typing. A de-identified subject ID, COVID-19 status, age in years and sex were almost always included in the sample metadata. The material from the prospective study consisted of cDNA or gDNA derived from T cells, B-cell-depleted T cells, or PBMCs. A freely available public database, intended as a resource for researchers studying the immune response to SARS-CoV-2, is where the repertoires were released. Samples were obtained from the ongoing ImmuneRACE study (first 160 participants) and from some 1,300 subjects provided by 6 global collaborators. General conclusions and limits of the study: How much clinical and demographic metadata was included differed by source and by participant, and the metadata was provided uncurated.

The immunoSEQ Assay, a bias-controlled multiplex PCR, was used to amplify TCRbeta CDR3 regions from genomic DNA. On the study's bioinformatics: Within the assay, amplification of reference gene primers was used to estimate how many nucleated cells each sample contained. To quantify the absolute abundance of each unique TCRbeta CDR3 rearrangement, sequence reads were collapsed and filtered. For each sample, productive Simpson clonality was calculated as the square root of Simpson's diversity index across productive rearrangements. TCRdb took over this immuneACCESS table, retaining in-frame rearrangements with V and J assigned. Such tables are incomplete; in checked studies, under half of the missing clones stem from an unresolved V gene, and the remainder is unexplained. The DNA gave D and trimming, while V, J and clone size come from that table. The sample yields over 45,000 clones; around four fifths were counted once. The top ten clones comprise around three fifths of the sample.

V is trimmed back by 0 bases and J by 2 bases, and the junction contains 0 bases that no gene match accounts for. The CDR3 runs 15 amino acids, cysteine and phenylalanine included. The entry retains the CDR3 DNA only, 45 bases that are in frame from base 1. The germline V gene supplies CDR1 SGHTA and CDR2 FQGNSA. Whole blood was collected in K2EDTA tubes by collaborating institutions according to the institutions' own protocols. For TCRbeta analysis, collaborator samples were shipped as frozen whole blood, as isolated PBMCs, or as DNA extracted from either sample type. In regard to this clone: The specificity of this receptor is unknown. No base quality values were provided; no much bigger clone lies one nucleotide off.

The source material was peripheral blood. The source is a man in his 70s with acute or convalescent COVID-19. Rearrangement joined TRBV7-2 to TRBJ2-1; 8 central bases correspond to TRBD2. The CDR3 loop reads CASSLASGAYNEQFF. The DNA sequence is TGTGCCAGCAGCTTAGCTAGCGGGGCCTACAATGAGCAGTTCTTC.